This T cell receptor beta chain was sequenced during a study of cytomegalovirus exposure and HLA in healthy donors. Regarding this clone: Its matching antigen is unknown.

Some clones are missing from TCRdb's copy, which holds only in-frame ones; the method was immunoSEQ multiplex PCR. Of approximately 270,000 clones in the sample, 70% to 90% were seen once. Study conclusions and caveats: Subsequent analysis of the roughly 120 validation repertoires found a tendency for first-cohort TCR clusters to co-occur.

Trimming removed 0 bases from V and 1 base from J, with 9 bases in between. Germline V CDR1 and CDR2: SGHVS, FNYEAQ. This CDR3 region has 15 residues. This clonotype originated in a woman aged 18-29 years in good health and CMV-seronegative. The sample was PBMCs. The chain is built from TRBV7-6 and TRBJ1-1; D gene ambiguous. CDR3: CASSLAPGENTEAFF. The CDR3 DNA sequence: TGTGCCAGCAGCTTAGCGCCAGGTGAGAACACTGAAGCTTTCTTT.